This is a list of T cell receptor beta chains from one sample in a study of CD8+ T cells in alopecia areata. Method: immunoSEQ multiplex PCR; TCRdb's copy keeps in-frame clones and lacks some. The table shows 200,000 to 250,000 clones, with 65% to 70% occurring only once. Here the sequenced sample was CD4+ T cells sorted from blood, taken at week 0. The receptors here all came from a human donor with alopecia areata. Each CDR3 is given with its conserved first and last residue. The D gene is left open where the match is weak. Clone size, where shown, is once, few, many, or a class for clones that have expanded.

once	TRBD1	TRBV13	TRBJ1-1	TGTGCCAGCAGCTCTCAGAGGGGGCCGGGGAACACTGAAGCTTTCTTT	CASSSQRGPGNTEAFF
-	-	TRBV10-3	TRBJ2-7	TGTGCCATCAGCCAGGGACACGAGCAGTACTTC	CAISQGHEQYF
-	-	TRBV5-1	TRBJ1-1	TGCGCCAGCAGTCGGGACGGACTCGGAATGAACACTGAAGCTTTCTTT	CASSRDGLGMNTEAFF
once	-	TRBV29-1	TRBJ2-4	TGCAGCGTTGGCGGGGTAGCCAAAAACATTCAGTACTTC	CSVGGVAKNIQYF
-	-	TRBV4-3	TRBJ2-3	TGCGCCAGCAGCGTCGGTACAGGTCGCACAGATACGCAGTATTTT	CASSVGTGRTDTQYF
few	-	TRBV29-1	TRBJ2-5	TGCAGCGTTACTAAGGAGACCCAGTACTTC	CSVTKETQYF
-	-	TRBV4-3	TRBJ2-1	TGCGCCAGCAGCCATCCCGGCAGGGGCGAATACAATGAGCAGTTCTTC	CASSHPGRGEYNEQFF
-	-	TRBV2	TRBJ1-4	TGTGCCAGCAGTGATGGTGGGCCCCGGGAAAAACTGTTTTTT	CASSDGGPREKLFF
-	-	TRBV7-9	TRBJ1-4	TGTGCCAGCAGCTTCCGTCGGGGCTATGTTGAAAAACTGTTTTTT	CASSFRRGYVEKLFF
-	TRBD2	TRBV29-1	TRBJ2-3	TGCAGCGTTGTCGGGGCTAGCGGCCCCACAGATACGCAGTATTTT	CSVVGASGPTDTQYF
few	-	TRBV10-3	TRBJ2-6	TGTGCCATCAGGCAGTACACTGGGGCCAACGTCCTGACTTTC	CAIRQYTGANVLTF
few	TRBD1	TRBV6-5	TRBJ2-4	TGTGCCAGCATTCAGACAGGGGAAAACATTCAGTACTTC	CASIQTGENIQYF
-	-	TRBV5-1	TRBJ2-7	TGCGCCAGCAGCATCGCGGGGATACCCTACGAGCAGTACTTC	CASSIAGIPYEQYF
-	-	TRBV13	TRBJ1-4	TGTGCCAGCAGCTCAGCGAATCGGGTGGTGTTTTTT	CASSSANRVVFF
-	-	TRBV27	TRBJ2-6	TGTGCCAGCAGCTCACCGACAGGCCCCTCCTCTGGGGCCAACGTCCTGACTTTC	CASSSPTGPSSGANVLTF
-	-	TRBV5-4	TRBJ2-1	TGTGCCAGCAGCGTCGGATCCTACAATGAGCAGTTCTTC	CASSVGSYNEQFF
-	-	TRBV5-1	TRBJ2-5	TGCGCCAGCAGCTTGACAGCCCAAGAGACCCAGTACTTC	CASSLTAQETQYF
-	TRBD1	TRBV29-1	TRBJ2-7	TGCAGCGTTAATCGGGACAGGGATTCCTACGAGCAGTACTTC	CSVNRDRDSYEQYF
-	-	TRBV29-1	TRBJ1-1	TGCAGCGTTGATCCAGGGAGGGAAACTGAAGCTTTCTTT	CSVDPGRETEAFF
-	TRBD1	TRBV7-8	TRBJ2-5	TGTGCCAGCAGCTGGGACAGGGAAGAGACCCAGTACTTC	CASSWDREETQYF
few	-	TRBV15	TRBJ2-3	TGTGCCACCCGTACCGGGACTCCGATAGCCACAGATACGCAGTATTTT	CATRTGTPIATDTQYF
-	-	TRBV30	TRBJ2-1	TGTGCCTGGACCCCGGGATGGCGAAGGGAAGAACCGTTCTTC	CAWTPGWRREEPFF
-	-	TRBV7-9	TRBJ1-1	TGTGCCAGCAGCTTTCCGAACACTGAAGCTTTCTTT	CASSFPNTEAFF
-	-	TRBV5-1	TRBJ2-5	TGCGCCAGCAGCTTACAAAGGCAAGAGACCCAGTACTTC	CASSLQRQETQYF
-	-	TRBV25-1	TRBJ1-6	TGTGCCAGCAGTGAACGGGCTAATTCACCCCTCCACTTT	CASSERANSPLHF
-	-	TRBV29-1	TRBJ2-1	TGCAGCGCTGCAAGCGGAGGCTCCTACAATGAGCAGTTCTTC	CSAASGGSYNEQFF
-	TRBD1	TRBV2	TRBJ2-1	TGTGCCAGCAGTCCCGGACAGGGCAACAATGAGCAGTTCTTC	CASSPGQGNNEQFF
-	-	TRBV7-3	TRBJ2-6	TGTGCCAGCAGCCGAACTTCTGGGGCCAACGTCCTGACTTTC	CASSRTSGANVLTF
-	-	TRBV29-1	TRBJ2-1	TGCAGCGTTCTTACAGGTTCCTCCTACAATGAGCAGTTCTTC	CSVLTGSSYNEQFF
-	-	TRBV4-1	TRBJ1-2	TGCGCCAGCAGCCAAGGGGACGTCGGAGACTACTATGGCTACACCTTC	CASSQGDVGDYYGYTF
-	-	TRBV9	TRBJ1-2	TGTGCCAGCAGCTCCCCTCGGGGAGGGGCGAGAGGCTACACCTTC	CASSSPRGGARGYTF
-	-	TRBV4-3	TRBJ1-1	TGCGCCAGCAGCCAAGGGTCCTCCCAGAACACTGAAGCTTTCTTT	CASSQGSSQNTEAFF
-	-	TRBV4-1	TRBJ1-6	TGCGCCAGCAGCCAAGATCCTTCCCCGCCATATAATTCACCCCTCCACTTT	CASSQDPSPPYNSPLHF
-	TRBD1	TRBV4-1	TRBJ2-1	TGCGCCAGCAGCCAGGGACAGGGGTGGAGCAATGAGCAGTTCTTC	CASSQGQGWSNEQFF
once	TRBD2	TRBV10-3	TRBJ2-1	TGTGCCATCAGTGAGTCGAGGGGACTAGGAATTTACAATGAGCAGTTCTTC	CAISESRGLGIYNEQFF
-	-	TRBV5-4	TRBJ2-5	TGTGCCAGCAGCCCTGGACCCAGGGCGGGGGAGACCCAGTACTTC	CASSPGPRAGETQYF
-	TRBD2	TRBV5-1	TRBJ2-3	TGCGCCAGCAGCCCCCAGGCGGGGGAGGTCGCAGATACGCAGTATTTT	CASSPQAGEVADTQYF